Listed here is a single TCR beta chain. This sample was included in a study of blood T cell repertoires in COVID-19. About the research overall: The United States, Italy and Spain supplied acute and convalescent COVID-19 samples. Sample material is recorded as cDNA or gDNA derived from T cells, B-cell-depleted T cells, or PBMCs.

The protocol was immunoSEQ multiplex PCR, while the TCRdb copy is restricted to in-frame clones and leaves out a portion. The sample lists over 35,000 clones, about four fifths occurring once. This receptor was identified in a human donor with acute or convalescent COVID-19. The donor label of this sample is uncertain. Sequenced sample: peripheral blood.

CDR3 amino acids: CASSIRTSGSPKADTQYF. CDR3 coding DNA: TGTGCCAGTAGTATACGGACTAGCGGGAGTCCAAAGGCAGATACGCAGTATTTT. The J gene is TRBJ2-3, the V gene TRBV19; 13 bases fit TRBD2. The CDR3 is made up of 18 amino acids. Germline V gene sequence: CDR1 LNHDA, CDR2 SQIVND (reference sequence). After removal of 2 bases from V and 4 bases from J, the junction contained 9 bases not matched to a gene.